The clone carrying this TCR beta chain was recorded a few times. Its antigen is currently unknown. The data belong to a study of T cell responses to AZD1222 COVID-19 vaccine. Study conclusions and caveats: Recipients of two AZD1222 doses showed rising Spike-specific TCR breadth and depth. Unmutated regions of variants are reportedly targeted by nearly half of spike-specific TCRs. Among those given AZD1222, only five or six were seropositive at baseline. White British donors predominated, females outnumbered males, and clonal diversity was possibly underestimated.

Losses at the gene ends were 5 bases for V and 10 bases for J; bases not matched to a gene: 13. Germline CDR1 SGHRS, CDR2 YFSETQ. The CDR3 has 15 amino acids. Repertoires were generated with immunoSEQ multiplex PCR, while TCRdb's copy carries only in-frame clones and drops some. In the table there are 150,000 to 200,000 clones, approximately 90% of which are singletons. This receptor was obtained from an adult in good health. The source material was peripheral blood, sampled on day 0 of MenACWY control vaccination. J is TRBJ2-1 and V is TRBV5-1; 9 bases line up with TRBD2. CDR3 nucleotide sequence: TGCGCCAGCAGACTTATAGCGGGGGCCGGGGCGGAGCAGTTCTTC. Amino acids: CASRLIAGAGAEQFF.